This is a list of T cell receptor beta chains from one sample in a study of blood T cell repertoires in COVID-19. TCRdb's table, derived via immunoSEQ multiplex PCR, lists solely in-frame clones and lacks some. This sample has approximately 200,000 clones, with roughly nine tenths found just once. Material for sequencing was peripheral blood. These receptors were collected from a man between 35 and 55 years old with active or convalescent COVID-19. Both conserved end residues are part of each CDR3.

V gene | CDR3 protein
TRBV7-2 | CASSHRGLDNEQFF
TRBV6-5 | CASRRGRVYTEAFF
TRBV16 | CASSHPPGGGGRNTEAFF
TRBV10-3 | CAISESTPREGQNEQYF
TRBV23-1 | CASSHRGSNAGVRAKNIQYF
TRBV5-1 | CASSLAGTYEQYF
TRBV5-1 | CASRTGTGPGNTIYF
TRBV5-1 | CASSLARAAHSNQPQHF
TRBV18 | CASSPQTSYNEQFF
TRBV28 | CASSLRIGGGDNTEAFF
TRBV5-4 | CASRDRVDYEQYF
TRBV6-9 | CASSLNTGELFF
TRBV2 | CASSQGGNYGYTF
TRBV7-8 | CASSLRSYNSPLHF
TRBV27 | CASSLGQGDFTEAFF
TRBV28 | CASVAAGGNTGELFF
TRBV14 | CASSQGTSTKETQYF
TRBV11-2 | CASSLESAGSYEQYF
TRBV7-9 | CASLGQSSTDTQYF
TRBV28 | CASSSQAGYGYTF
TRBV24-1 | CATSDFGLAGLDTQYF
TRBV30 | CAWNMYSTDTQYF
TRBV28 | CASSLQDISYEQYF
TRBV11-2 | CASSLAVGGRYNYGYTF
TRBV9 | CASSPEGGRGVYNEQFF
TRBV2 | CASQRQLYTF
TRBV2 | CASSVPGQGNTIYF
TRBV5-1 | CASSSSVKETQYF
TRBV7-8 | CASTRLAGDPYNEQFF
TRBV28 | CASSWAPQGENGYTF
TRBV10-1 | CASSESLWPNTEAFF
TRBV9 | CASSPWASGNQPQHF
TRBV5-1 | CASGTGGSLNTEAFF
TRBV7-3 | CASSPLASGSGELFF
TRBV27 | CASSFSGGGPGYTF
TRBV19 | CASSINGDNYGYTF
TRBV30 | CAWRPKLAKNIQYF
TRBV10-1 | CASSESTLTRGNTEAFF
TRBV5-5 | CASSQRVTGAVSPLHF
TRBV6-1 | CASSELFYAGQGSYEQYF
TRBV7-3 | CASSLSSRQGDYEQYF
TRBV28 | CASSIDRPYEQYF
TRBV7-2 | CASSFSVQGTGELFF
TRBV28 | CASSLGKLLSGYGYTF
TRBV28 | CASSFSGLNYGYTF
TRBV15 | CATSRTDNEQYF
TRBV28 | CASSLYRVDIQYF
TRBV30 | CAWSIPAGGTDTF
TRBV18 | CASSLTVMNTEAFF
TRBV7-2 | CASRSESTANTGELFF
TRBV18 | CASSPPGQTFYTF
TRBV5-1 | CASSLATGVNYGYTF
TRBV29-1 | CSVRQGTPSYEQYF